This TCR beta chain was observed in a study of T cell responses to AZD1222 COVID-19 vaccine. The study, taken as a whole, reports: Regions 160-218 and 743-854 dominated among vaccine-associated CD4 TCRs spanning spike.

With respect to this clone: The antigen remains undetermined.

Clones were read by immunoSEQ multiplex PCR, and TCRdb kept only the in-frame ones, dropping some. Here the sample spans about 79,000 clones, approximately 80% being singletons. Sequenced material: peripheral blood, taken on day 0 of AZD1222 vaccination. This TCR was recovered from an adult in good health.

The CDR3 coding sequence is TGTGCCAGCATGGGCCGGTATAATTCACCCCTCCACTTT. Encoded protein: CASMGRYNSPLHF. The genes are TRBV2 and TRBJ1-6; D is ambiguous. There are 13 residues in the CDR3. Germline V gene sequence: CDR1 SNHLY, CDR2 FYNNEI. V was pared by 7 bases and J by 4 bases, with 8 bases between.